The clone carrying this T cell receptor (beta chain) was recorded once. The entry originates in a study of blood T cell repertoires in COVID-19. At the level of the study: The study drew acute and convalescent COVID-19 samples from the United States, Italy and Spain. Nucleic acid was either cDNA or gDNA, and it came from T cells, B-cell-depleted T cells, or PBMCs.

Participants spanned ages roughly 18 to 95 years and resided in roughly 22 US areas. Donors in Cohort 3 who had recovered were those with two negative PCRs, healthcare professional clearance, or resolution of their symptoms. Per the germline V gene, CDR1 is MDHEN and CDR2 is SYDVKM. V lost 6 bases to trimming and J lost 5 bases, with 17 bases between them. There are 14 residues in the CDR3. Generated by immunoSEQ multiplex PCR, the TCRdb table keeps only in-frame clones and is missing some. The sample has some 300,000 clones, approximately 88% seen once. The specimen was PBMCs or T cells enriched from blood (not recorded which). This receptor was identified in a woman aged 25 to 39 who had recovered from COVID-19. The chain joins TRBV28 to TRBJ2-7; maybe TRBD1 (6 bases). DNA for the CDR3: TGTGCCAGCAGAAATCCAGGGGAGTTGAACGAGCAGTACTTC. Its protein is CASRNPGELNEQYF.